This T cell receptor beta chain was profiled in a study of T cell repertoires in cytomegalovirus infection. About the research overall: Indicated by public TCR beta signatures were CMV infection and matching HLA type.

CDR1 and CDR2 from the germline V gene are SGHTA and FQGNSA. CDR3 length equals 19 residues. Trimming pared 5 bases from V and 0 bases from J, leaving 26 bases between. A few counts support this clonotype. The antigen remains unidentified. General study points: Based on cumulative public TCR beta family frequency, carriers of CMV plus the relevant HLA were identified. HLA-C-restricted CMV clonotypes gave the most frequent clonotype in two of eight donors.

TCRdb recomputed calls from the reads with MiXCR, one row per CDR3 protein. The repertoire holds about 400,000 distinct CDR3 sequences, 15% to 20% seen once, with around 10% in the top ten. This clonotype originated in a human donor in good health (CMV status not recorded). Some clones in this sample may be carry-over from other donors' samples. This chain links TRBV7-2 with TRBJ2-7, with D unclear. Source material: PBMCs. CDR3 loop: CASSPRIGTDHYASYEQYF. CDR3 bases: TGTGCCAGCAGCCCCAGGATCGGTACGGACCACTATGCCTCCTACGAGCAGTACTTC.